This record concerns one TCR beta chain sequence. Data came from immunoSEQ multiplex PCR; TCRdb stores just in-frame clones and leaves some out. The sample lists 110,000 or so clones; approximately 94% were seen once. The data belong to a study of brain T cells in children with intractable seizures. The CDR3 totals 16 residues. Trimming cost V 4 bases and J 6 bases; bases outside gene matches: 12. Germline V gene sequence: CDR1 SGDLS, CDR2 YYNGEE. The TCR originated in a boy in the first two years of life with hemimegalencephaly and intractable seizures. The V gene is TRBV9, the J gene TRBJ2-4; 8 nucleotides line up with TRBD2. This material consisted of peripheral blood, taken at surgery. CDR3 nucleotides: TGTGCCAGCAGCCCCACGGGACTAGGAGGGAGAAACATTCAGTACTTC. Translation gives CASSPTGLGGRNIQYF.